These 14 T cell receptor beta chains came from one sample sequenced in a study of cytomegalovirus exposure and HLA in healthy donors. PCR was performed using 60 Vbeta and 13 Jbeta primers. TCRdb's copy holds only in-frame clones and misses some; the assay was immunoSEQ multiplex PCR. The sample contains around 180,000 clones, roughly 80% of which appear only once. Sequences were obtained from PBMCs. Receptors originate from a man between 40 and 49 years old in good health and CMV-seronegative.

The rearrangement uses TRBV15 and TRBJ1-4, with D possibly being TRBD1 (6 bases). Trimming took off 3 bases at V and 8 bases at J, with 22 bases between the two ends. CDR1 is LNHNV, CDR2 YYDKDF, per germline (reference sequence). The CDR3 is made up of 17 amino acids. CDR3 sequence (DNA): TGTGCCACCAGCAGGGTTTCAACAGGGCTTTCGGGAGAAAAACTGTTTTTT. This gives the protein CATSRVSTGLSGEKLFF. Looking up the rest from reference TRBV15 and TRBJ1-4 gives the full variable domain: DAMVIQNPRYQVTQFGKPVTLSCSQTLNHNVMYWYQQKSSQAPKLLFHYYDKDFNNEADTPDNFQSRRPNTSFCFLDIRSPGLGDTAMYLCATSRVSTGLSGEKLFFGSGTQLSVL.

V and J are TRBV29-1 and TRBJ2-5, with D perhaps matching TRBD2 (6 bases). Germline V gene sequence: CDR1 SQVTM, CDR2 ANQGSEA. Trimming took off 5 bases at V and 4 bases at J, with 17 bases between the two ends. CDR3 size: 14 residues. CDR3 coding DNA: TGCAGCGTTAAAGGGCGGGGAGTGGGAGAGACCCAGTACTTC. Protein: CSVKGRGVGETQYF.

This chain uses TRBV4-1 with TRBJ2-1; 7 bases match TRBD2. Germline V gene sequence: CDR1 MGHRA, CDR2 YSYEKL. The CDR3 extends over 15 amino acids. After removal of 2 bases from V and 6 bases from J, the junction contained 7 bases not matched to a gene. In DNA, the CDR3 is TGCGCCAGCAGCCAACCCTTCGGCGGGGGCAATGAGCAGTTCTTC. This codes for CASSQPFGGGNEQFF.

This chain links TRBV7-2 with TRBJ1-6; a weak D match, TRBD1 (5 bases). This CDR3 spans 17 amino acids. Trimming cost V 7 bases and J 7 bases, with 23 bases left between them. Germline CDR1 SGHTA, CDR2 FQGNSA. CDR3 in amino acids: CASTSPSGGRKNSPLHF. In DNA, the CDR3 is TGTGCCAGCACCTCCCCGTCGGGGGGGAGGAAGAATTCACCCCTCCACTTT.

The chain joins TRBV7-2 to TRBJ2-2; no reliable D call. The CDR3 contains 14 residues. Germline CDR1 is SGHTA and CDR2 is FQGNSA. V was cut by 1 base and J by 3 bases, with 6 bases left in between. The CDR3 reads CASSLDLYTGELFF. CDR3 DNA: TGTGCCAGCAGCTTAGATCTATACACCGGGGAGCTGTTTTTT.

The chain couples TRBV6-4 to TRBJ2-3; weak D call: TRBD2 (6 bases). V dropped 3 bases and J dropped 3 bases, with 7 bases sitting between them. CDR1 is MRHNA and CDR2 is SNTAGT in the germline V gene. The CDR3 length is 13 residues. The CDR3 here is CASSDGGTDTQYF. The CDR3 nucleotides read TGTGCCAGCAGTGATGGGGGGACAGATACGCAGTATTTT.

This clone was recorded only once. CDR3 loop: CASSSLLGGPIQYF. The CDR3 region has the DNA TGTGCCAGCAGTTCCCTTTTGGGGGGTCCCATTCAGTACTTC. This sequence joins TRBV27 and TRBJ2-4; weak D call: TRBD2 (6 bases). CDR1 is MNHEY and CDR2 is SMNVEV in the germline V gene (reference sequence). The CDR3 runs to 14 residues. The V and J ends lost 4 bases and 9 bases respectively, with 16 bases between them.

The V call is TRBV6-5, the J call TRBJ1-5; D is perhaps TRBD1 (6 bases). With 2 bases removed from V and 8 bases from J, the gap between germline ends came to 13 bases. Germline CDR1 reads MNHEY; CDR2 reads SVGAGI. The CDR3 extends over 14 amino acids. The CDR3 region is CASSYQGGAEPQHF. The DNA of the CDR3 is TGTGCCAGCAGTTACCAAGGGGGTGCGGAGCCCCAGCATTTT.

The J gene is TRBJ2-4, the V gene TRBV28; 10 bases are a match to TRBD2. The CDR3 is 15 residues long. With V trimmed by 2 bases and J by 6 bases, 4 bases remained unmatched. Germline V CDR1 and CDR2: MDHEN, SYDVKM. The CDR3 coding sequence is TGTGCCAGCAGTTTAACGAGCGGGGGGGCAAACATTCAGTACTTC. It codes for CASSLTSGGANIQYF.

The rearrangement joins TRBV5-4 to TRBJ1-2, with 10 bases lining up with TRBD1. The CDR3 spans 18 residues. Germline CDR1 reads SGHNT; CDR2 reads YYREEE (reference sequence). Trimming took 0 bases from V and 2 from J; bases not matched to a gene: 10. In nucleotides, the CDR3 is TGTGCCAGCAGCTTGGCCGGGGACAGGGGAGCGCCCAACTATGGCTACACCTTC. Encoded protein: CASSLAGDRGAPNYGYTF. Full variable domain (missing parts from reference TRBV5-4 and TRBJ1-2): ETGVTQSPTHLIKTRGQQVTLRCSSQSGHNTVSWYQQALGQGPQFIFQYYREEENGRGNFPPRFSGLQFPNYSSELNVNALELDDSALYLCASSLAGDRGAPNYGYTFGSGTRLTVV.

This clone was seen more than once but under ten times. Other DNA sequences in the sample encode the same CDR3. The V call is TRBV4-1, the J call TRBJ2-5; 9 bases match TRBD1. Germline CDR1 reads MGHRA; CDR2 reads YSYEKL. The CDR3 consists of 16 residues. J was trimmed by 3 bases and V by 4 bases; bases with no gene match: 9. CDR3 sequence reads: CASSRMTGGGEETQYF. In nucleotides, the CDR3 is TGCGCCAGCAGCCGAATGACAGGGGGGGGAGAAGAGACCCAGTACTTC.

The rearrangement uses TRBV2 and TRBJ1-6, with 7 positions matching TRBD1. Germline CDR1 reads SNHLY; CDR2 reads FYNNEI. The ends lost 8 bases at V and 10 bases at J; junction bases unmatched: 8. The CDR3 is 13 amino acids. The CDR3 DNA follows: TGTGCCAGCGCCACAGGGGCGGGGTCACCCCTCCACTTT. Encoded protein: CASATGAGSPLHF. Full variable domain (outside the CDR3, taken from reference TRBV2 and TRBJ1-6): EPEVTQTPSHQVTQMGQEVILRCVPISNHLYFYWYRQILGQKVEFLVSFYNNEISEKSEIFDDQFSVERPDGSNFTLKIRSTKLEDSAMYFCASATGAGSPLHFGNGTRLTVT.

A few counts support this clone. V gene TRBV2 combines with J gene TRBJ1-4; 9 bases align to TRBD1. Germline CDR1 reads SNHLY; CDR2 reads FYNNEI. The CDR3 has 14 amino acids. J gave up 6 bases and V 6 bases, and 5 bases lay outside the gene matches. CDR3 in amino acids: CASRTTGGDEKLFF. The CDR3 DNA reads as TGTGCCAGCAGGACGACAGGGGGGGATGAAAAACTGTTTTTT.

The rearrangement uses TRBV6-5 and TRBJ2-2, with D perhaps TRBD2 (6 bases). Germline V gene lookup returns CDR1 MNHEY and CDR2 SVGAGI. V dropped 4 bases and J dropped 10 bases, with 13 bases sitting between them. The CDR3 has 13 residues. CDR3: CASSWGREQELFF. CDR3 bases: TGTGCCAGCAGTTGGGGACGGGAGCAGGAGCTGTTTTTT.